What follows are 25 T cell receptor beta chains derived from one specimen sequenced in a study of blood T cell repertoires in COVID-19 (dated by TCRdb to 2020 to 2022). Libraries were constructed by the immunoSEQ multiplex PCR assay. This is the immuneACCESS table as TCRdb keeps it, with only in-frame sequences that have V and J called. A part of the clones is gone; compared with another copy, unresolved V genes explain less than half, and the rest is unexplained. Present in this sample are tens of thousands of clones, around 80% of which were seen just once. The biggest ten clones account for about 3% of the sample. Sequencing used peripheral blood. The source of these receptors is a man aged 55 to 69 with acute or convalescent COVID-19.

This chain links TRBV24-1 with TRBJ1-2; possibly TRBD1 for D (6 bases). The CDR3 extends over 13 amino acids. V lost 2 bases and J lost 8, with 11 bases in between. Germline-derived CDR1 and CDR2 are KGHDR and SFDVKD. The CDR3: CATSDSGVGGYTF. CDR3 nucleotides: TGTGCCACCAGTGATTCAGGGGTGGGCGGCTACACCTTC.

V is TRBV28 and J is TRBJ2-7; TRBD2 aligns across 16 bases. Trimming took 3 bases from V and 4 from J; bases not matched to a gene: 12. The CDR3 loop spans 19 amino acids. The germline gives CDR1 MDHEN, CDR2 SYDVKM. This CDR3 is CASSFGGGLAGGPGYEQYF. CDR3 DNA sequence: TGTGCCAGCAGTTTTGGAGGGGGACTAGCGGGAGGGCCGGGATACGAGCAGTACTTC.

J is TRBJ1-2 and V is TRBV24-1, with a weak D call TRBD1 (5 bases). The CDR3 has 14 residues. Germline CDR1 reads KGHDR; CDR2 reads SFDVKD. Trimming took off 4 bases at V and 0 bases at J, with 8 bases between the two ends. In nucleotides, the CDR3 is TGTGCCACCAGTGACGCGACAGCTAACTATGGCTACACCTTC. Encoded protein: CATSDATANYGYTF.

A single count supports this clone. The genes are TRBV29-1 and TRBJ1-2; D ambiguous. The CDR3 runs to 8 residues. The germline CDR1 and CDR2 sequences are SQVTM and ANQGSEA. Trimming pared 7 bases from V and 8 bases from J, leaving 5 bases between. CDR3 sequence reads: CSGEGYTF. DNA for the CDR3: TGCAGCGGGGAGGGCTACACCTTC. The full variable domain, its missing parts supplied by reference TRBV29-1 and TRBJ1-2, is SAVISQKPSRDICQRGTSLTIQCQVDSQVTMMFWYRQQPGQSLTLIATANQGSEATYESGFVIDKFPISRPNLTFSTLTVSNMSPEDSSIYLCSGEGYTFGSGTRLTVV.

The J gene is TRBJ2-1, the V gene TRBV19; 14 bases are a match to TRBD2. The CDR3 totals 14 residues. Germline V gene data show CDR1 as LNHDA and CDR2 as SQIVND (reference sequence). Germline trimming cut 10 bases from V and 7 bases from J; bases unmatched to any gene: 6. The CDR3 loop reads CATLGTSGRNEQFF. DNA for the CDR3: TGTGCCACCCTAGGGACTAGCGGGAGAAATGAGCAGTTCTTC.

V usage is TRBV7-3 and J usage is TRBJ2-1; TRBD2 matches at 9 bases. Unmatched junction bases numbered 5, after V lost 8 bases and J lost 3 bases. Germline V CDR1 and CDR2: SGHTA, FQGTGA. The CDR3 sequence is 14 residues long. CDR3 protein: CASAIAGVYNEQFF. The CDR3 DNA follows: TGTGCCAGCGCCATAGCGGGAGTCTACAATGAGCAGTTCTTC.

This chain links TRBV27 with TRBJ1-2, with 11 nucleotides matching TRBD1. The CDR3 is 18 residues long. Unmatched junction bases numbered 11, after V lost 3 bases and J lost 2 bases. Germline V gives CDR1 MNHEY, CDR2 SMNVEV (reference sequence). CDR3 protein: CASSLKRTGGGGNYGYTF. DNA of the CDR3: TGTGCCAGCAGTTTGAAAAGGACAGGGGGCGGGGGAAACTATGGCTACACCTTC.

This chain connects TRBV29-1 to TRBJ2-3; 7 bases align to TRBD2. Per germline, CDR1 SQVTM and CDR2 ANQGSEA. The CDR3 sequence is 14 residues long. Unmatched junction bases numbered 4, after V lost 1 base and J lost 3 bases. Written as DNA, the CDR3 is TGCAGCGTTGAAGTGACGGGAGGAACAGATACGCAGTATTTT. The encoded protein is CSVEVTGGTDTQYF.

This rearrangement joins TRBV11-2 to TRBJ2-1; D is unresolved. V was pared by 0 bases and J by 6 bases, with 9 bases between. CDR1 and CDR2 from the germline V gene are SGHAT and FQNNGV. This CDR3 region has 14 residues. CDR3: CASSLDLGSNEQFF. CDR3 nucleotides: TGTGCCAGCAGCTTAGATCTGGGCTCCAATGAGCAGTTCTTC.

This chain joins TRBV5-1 and TRBJ1-1, with D hard to call. V was cut by 0 bases and J by 7 bases, with 4 bases left in between. Germline CDR1 and CDR2: SGHRS and YFSETQ. The CDR3 covers 11 residues. The CDR3: CASSLAGEAFF. CDR3 bases: TGCGCCAGCAGCTTGGCCGGTGAAGCTTTCTTT.

This chain connects TRBV6-5 to TRBJ1-2, with D perhaps matching TRBD1 (5 bases). The V gene's germline CDR1 is MNHEY and CDR2 SVGAGI. This CDR3 is 15 amino acids long. Trimming cost V 0 bases and J 4 bases, with 12 bases left between them. The CDR3 region has the DNA TGTGCCAGCAGTTACTCCTCGGTGGGGCGCTATGGCTACACCTTC. It specifies CASSYSSVGRYGYTF.

This chain links TRBV7-2 with TRBJ2-7; no clear D. From germline, CDR1 is SGHTA and CDR2 FQGNSA. The CDR3 is 15 residues long. The V and J ends lost 1 base and 0 bases respectively, with 10 bases between them. As DNA, the CDR3 is TGTGCCAGCAGCTTAGGAAGATCGAGCTCCTACGAGCAGTACTTC. It yields the protein CASSLGRSSSYEQYF.

The chain recombines TRBV7-2 with TRBJ1-5, with D tentatively TRBD1 (5 bases). Germline V gene sequence: CDR1 SGHTA, CDR2 FQGNSA. The CDR3 runs 16 residues. V dropped 1 base and J dropped 7 bases, with 17 bases sitting between them. The CDR3 loop reads CASSLGEGRGGQPQHF. The CDR3 DNA sequence: TGTGCCAGCAGCTTAGGGGAGGGACGGGGAGGACAGCCCCAGCATTTT. The full variable domain, completed using reference TRBV7-2 and TRBJ1-5, is GAGVSQSPSNKVTEKGKDVELRCDPISGHTALYWYRQSLGQGLEFLIYFQGNSAPDKSGLPSDRFSAERTGGSVSTLTIQRTQQEDSAVYLCASSLGEGRGGQPQHFGDGTRLSIL.

The chain is built from TRBV19 and TRBJ1-1; tentative D call: TRBD1 (5 bases). The CDR3 spans 14 residues. Germline V lookup: CDR1 LNHDA, CDR2 SQIVND (reference sequence). Trimming pared 3 bases from V and 0 bases from J, leaving 8 bases between. CDR3 sequence: CASSMQGMNTEAFF. CDR3 sequence (DNA): TGTGCCAGTAGTATGCAGGGCATGAACACTGAAGCTTTCTTT. The whole variable domain, filled in from reference TRBV19 and TRBJ1-1, reads DGGITQSPKYLFRKEGQNVTLSCEQNLNHDAMYWYRQDPGQGLRLIYYSQIVNDFQKGDIAEGYSVSREKKESFPLTVTSAQKNPTAFYLCASSMQGMNTEAFFGQGTRLTVV.

The V call is TRBV12-3 or TRBV12-4, the J call TRBJ2-2, with 8 bases lining up with TRBD2. The CDR3 totals 13 residues. V lost 10 bases and J lost 11; bases outside the gene matches: 12. CDR3 in amino acids: CATRPPGGDELFF. Here the CDR3 DNA reads TGTGCCACCCGTCCCCCGGGGGGGGATGAGCTGTTTTTT.

This sequence joins TRBV5-4 and TRBJ2-1, with 7 bases aligning to TRBD2. The CDR3 loop spans 15 amino acids. The V segment lost 3 bases and the J segment 7 bases; nucleotides outside the gene matches: 10. Germline V gene data show CDR1 as SGHNT and CDR2 as YYREEE (reference sequence). CDR3 sequence: CASSSVRTSANEQFF. For the CDR3, the DNA is TGTGCCAGCAGCTCCGTACGGACTAGTGCTAATGAGCAGTTCTTC.

In its sample, this clone was seen a few times. The chain has TRBV28 and TRBJ2-7; D perhaps matches TRBD2 (6 bases). Looked up from germline, CDR1 is MDHEN and CDR2 is SYDVKM. V lost 6 bases, J lost 0 bases, and 18 bases lay in between. The CDR3 spans 16 residues. The CDR3 DNA is TGTGCCAGCAGCCTCCTCAGGTTCGGGAGCTCCTACGAGCAGTACTTC. Translated: CASSLLRFGSSYEQYF.

This sequence joins TRBV27 and TRBJ2-7, with 11 positions matching TRBD2. This CDR3 is 16 amino acids long. The V segment lost 6 bases and the J segment 5 bases; nucleotides outside the gene matches: 12. Germline values: CDR1 MNHEY, CDR2 SMNVEV (reference sequence). The CDR3 sequence: CASRTSGRGNYHEQYF. The CDR3 coding sequence is TGTGCCAGCAGAACTAGCGGGAGAGGCAACTACCACGAGCAGTACTTC.

The chain carries TRBV9 and TRBJ2-1, with 7 bases lining up with TRBD2. The CDR3 covers 15 residues. From germline, CDR1 is SGDLS and CDR2 YYNGEE. Trimming took 4 bases from V and 1 from J; bases not matched to a gene: 5. CDR3 bases: TGTGCCAGCAGCAGAGGGGAGGGATCCTACAATGAGCAGTTCTTC. Translating it yields CASSRGEGSYNEQFF.

The gene calls are TRBV10-3 and TRBJ2-3, with TRBD1 as a possible D gene (6 bases). The germline V gene has CDR1 ENHRY and CDR2 SYGVKD. V gave up 3 bases and J gave up 1 base, with 17 bases separating them. CDR3 length: 17 amino acids. As DNA, the CDR3 is TGTGCCATCAGTGACCCCCCTAGGGGGAGAGGCACAGATACGCAGTATTTT. Its protein product is CAISDPPRGRGTDTQYF.

The chain links TRBV6-5 to TRBJ2-2; the match to TRBD1 covers 7 bases. The CDR3 extends over 15 amino acids. Germline V gives CDR1 MNHEY, CDR2 SVGAGI. V was pared by 2 bases and J by 0 bases, with 0 bases of the junction left unmatched. The chain's CDR3 is CASSYGTANTGELFF. CDR3 nucleotide sequence: TGTGCCAGCAGTTACGGGACAGCGAACACCGGGGAGCTGTTTTTT.

This sequence joins TRBV18 and TRBJ2-2; D perhaps matches TRBD1 (5 bases). V gave up 3 bases and J gave up 3 bases, with 8 bases separating them. Germline lookup yields CDR1 KGHSH and CDR2 LQKENI. This CDR3 region has 14 residues. The CDR3 nucleotides read TGTGCCAGCTCACCCCAGGGCGACACCGGGGAGCTGTTTTTT. Encoded protein: CASSPQGDTGELFF.

The chain combines TRBV24-1 with TRBJ2-7; 11 bases map to TRBD1. The length of the CDR3 is 15 residues. Per the germline V gene, CDR1 is KGHDR and CDR2 is SFDVKD. The trim removed 5 bases at V and 1 base at J, leaving 3 bases unmatched. The CDR3 here is CATSVGQGGSYEQYF. DNA of the CDR3: TGTGCCACCAGTGTGGGACAGGGGGGTTCCTACGAGCAGTACTTC.

Here the CDR3 reads CASSRGTSGTKTQYF. For the CDR3, the DNA is TGTGCCAGTAGTCGAGGGACTAGCGGGACTAAGACCCAGTACTTC. The chain employs TRBV19 and TRBJ2-5, with 13 bases fitting TRBD2. Losses at the gene ends were 5 bases for V and 6 bases for J; bases not matched to a gene: 6. Germline assignment: CDR1 LNHDA and CDR2 SQIVND (reference sequence). This CDR3 is built from 15 residues.

V usage is TRBV28 and J usage is TRBJ2-5; a weak D match, TRBD1 (5 bases). Trimming took off 5 bases at V and 2 bases at J, with 6 bases between the two ends. This CDR3 is 12 amino acids long. Germline CDR1 reads MDHEN; CDR2 reads SYDVKM. This chain's CDR3 is CASSRQQETQYF. The CDR3 region has the DNA TGTGCCAGCAGTCGACAGCAAGAGACCCAGTACTTC.